Each of the 6 T cell receptor beta chains below was sequenced from the same sample in a study of T-cell memory formation after mild COVID-19. TCRdb passed the 5' RACE reads through MiXCR, listing each CDR3 protein once. The sample has 350,000 or so distinct CDR3 sequences; 20% to 25% are singletons. Material: PBMCs or a T cell subset sorted from them (not recorded which). All receptors come from a man aged 18 to 30 who had mild COVID-19 (a few samples of this study predate the infection). Cell type and time point are not known.

V usage is TRBV7-3 and J usage is TRBJ2-3; D not resolved. Germline CDR1 reads SGHTA; CDR2 reads FQGTGA. The V end lost 0 bases, the J end lost 4 bases, and 17 bases lay between the germline ends. This CDR3 is built from 17 residues. The CDR3 DNA is TGTGCCAGCAGCTTAACCTCTTTACGGCTTGGGGCAGATACGCAGTATTTT. Protein sequence: CASSLTSLRLGADTQYF.

To note about this clonotype: One junction end disagrees with the germline gene, perhaps due to a read error. The CDR3 sequence: CSVTWGNAEAFF. The CDR3, as DNA: TGCAGCGTGACTTGGGGGAACGCTGAAGCTTTCTTT. J is TRBJ1-1 and V is TRBV29-1; a possible D gene is TRBD1 (5 bases). In germline, CDR1 is SQVTM, CDR2 ANQGSEA. There are 12 residues in the CDR3.

In nucleotides, the CDR3 is TGTGCCAGCAGCTTCTGGGGAGGAGCCAAAAACATTCAGTACTTC. This codes for CASSFWGGAKNIQYF. J is TRBJ2-4 and V is TRBV7-8, with D possibly being TRBD2 (6 bases). The CDR3 totals 15 residues. The V end lost 3 bases, the J end lost 0 bases, and 9 bases lay between the germline ends. Germline V gene lookup returns CDR1 SGHVS and CDR2 FQNEAQ.

The chain carries TRBV6-2 or TRBV6-3 and TRBJ2-3; D gene ambiguous. Germline assignment: CDR1 MNHEY and CDR2 SVGEGT. The CDR3 has 12 amino acids. V gave up 7 bases and J gave up 4 bases, with 9 bases separating them. The CDR3 spells CASMKFPDTQYF. The CDR3 DNA reads TGTGCCAGCATGAAGTTTCCAGATACGCAGTATTTT.

The sample holds a few counts of this clonotype. The chain employs TRBV5-1 and TRBJ1-4; possible D gene TRBD1, 5 bases. Trimming removed 3 bases at V and 3 bases at J, with 12 bases between. The CDR3 extends over 15 amino acids. Germline-derived CDR1 and CDR2 are SGHRS and YFSETQ. CDR3 nucleotides: TGCGCCAGCAGCTCCACAGGTTATTCTAATGAAAAACTGTTTTTT. Translating gives CASSSTGYSNEKLFF.

The chain has TRBV7-9 and TRBJ2-7; 11 positions agree with TRBD2. The junction had 4 bases not matched to a gene; V was cut back by 3 bases and J by 6 bases. Germline CDR1 reads SEHNR; CDR2 reads FQNEAQ (reference sequence). This CDR3 is 14 amino acids long. This CDR3 reads CASSLTSGAGEQYV. The CDR3 region has the DNA TGTGCCAGCAGCTTGACTAGCGGGGCGGGCGAGCAGTACGTC.